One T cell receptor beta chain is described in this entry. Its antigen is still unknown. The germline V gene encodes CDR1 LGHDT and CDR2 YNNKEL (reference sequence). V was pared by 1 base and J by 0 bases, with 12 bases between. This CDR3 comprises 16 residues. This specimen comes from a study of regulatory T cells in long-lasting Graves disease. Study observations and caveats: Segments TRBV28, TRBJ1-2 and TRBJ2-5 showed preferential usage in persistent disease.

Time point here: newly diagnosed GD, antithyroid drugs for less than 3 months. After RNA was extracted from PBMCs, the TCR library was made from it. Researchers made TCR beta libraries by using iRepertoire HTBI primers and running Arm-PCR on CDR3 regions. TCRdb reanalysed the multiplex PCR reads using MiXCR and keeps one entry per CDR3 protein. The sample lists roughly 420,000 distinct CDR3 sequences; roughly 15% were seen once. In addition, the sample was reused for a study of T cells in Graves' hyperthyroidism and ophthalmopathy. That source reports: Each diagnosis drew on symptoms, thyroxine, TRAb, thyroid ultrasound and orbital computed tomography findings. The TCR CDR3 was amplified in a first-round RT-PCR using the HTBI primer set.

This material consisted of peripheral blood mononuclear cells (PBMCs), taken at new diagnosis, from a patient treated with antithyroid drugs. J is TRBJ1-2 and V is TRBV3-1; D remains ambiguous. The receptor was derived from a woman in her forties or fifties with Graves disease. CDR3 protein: CASSQARGSSNYGYTF. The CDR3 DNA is TGTGCCAGCAGCCAAGCCCGAGGGTCTTCTAACTATGGCTACACCTTC.